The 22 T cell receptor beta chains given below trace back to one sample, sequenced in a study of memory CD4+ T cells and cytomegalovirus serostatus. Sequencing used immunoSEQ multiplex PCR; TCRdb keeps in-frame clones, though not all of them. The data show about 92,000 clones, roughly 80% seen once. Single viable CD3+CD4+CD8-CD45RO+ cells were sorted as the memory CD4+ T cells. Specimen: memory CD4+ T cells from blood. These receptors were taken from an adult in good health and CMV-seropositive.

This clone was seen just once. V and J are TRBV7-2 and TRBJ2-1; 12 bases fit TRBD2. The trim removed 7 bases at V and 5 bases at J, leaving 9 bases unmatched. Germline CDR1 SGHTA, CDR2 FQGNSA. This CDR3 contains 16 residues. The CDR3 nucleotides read TGTGCCAGCACCCCCCCGGGACTAGCGGGCGACAATGAGCAGTTCTTC. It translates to CASTPPGLAGDNEQFF.

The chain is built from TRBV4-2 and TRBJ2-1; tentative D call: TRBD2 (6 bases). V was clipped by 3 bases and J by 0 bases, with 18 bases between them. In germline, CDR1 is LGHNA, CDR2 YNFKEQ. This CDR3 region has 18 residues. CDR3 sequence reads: CASSQGSGWISSYNEQFF. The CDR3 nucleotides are TGTGCCAGCAGCCAGGGGAGCGGGTGGATTAGCTCCTACAATGAGCAGTTCTTC.

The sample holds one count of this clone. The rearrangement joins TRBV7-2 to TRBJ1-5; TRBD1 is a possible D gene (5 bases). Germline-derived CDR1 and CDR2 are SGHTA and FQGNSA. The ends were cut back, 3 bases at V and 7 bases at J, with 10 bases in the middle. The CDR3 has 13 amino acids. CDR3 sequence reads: CASSFGQGQPQHF. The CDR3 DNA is TGTGCCAGCAGCTTTGGGCAGGGCCAGCCCCAGCATTTT.

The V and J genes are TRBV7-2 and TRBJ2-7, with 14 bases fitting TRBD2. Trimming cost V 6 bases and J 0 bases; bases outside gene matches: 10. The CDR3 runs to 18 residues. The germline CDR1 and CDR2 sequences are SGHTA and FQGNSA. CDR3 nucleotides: TGTGCCAGCAGTCGGACCGGACTAGCGGGAGGCCTCTCCTACGAGCAGTACTTC. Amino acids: CASSRTGLAGGLSYEQYF.

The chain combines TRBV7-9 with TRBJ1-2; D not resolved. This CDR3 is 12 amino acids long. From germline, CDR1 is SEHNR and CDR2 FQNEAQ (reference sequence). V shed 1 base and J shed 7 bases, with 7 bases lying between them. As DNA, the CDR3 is TGTGCCAGCAGCTTAGTTGAAGGTGGCTACACCTTC. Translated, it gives CASSLVEGGYTF.

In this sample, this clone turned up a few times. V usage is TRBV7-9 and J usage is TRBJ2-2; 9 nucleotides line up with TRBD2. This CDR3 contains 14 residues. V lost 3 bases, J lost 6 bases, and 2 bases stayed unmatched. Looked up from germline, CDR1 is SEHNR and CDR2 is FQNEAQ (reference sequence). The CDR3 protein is CASSLGLAAGELFF. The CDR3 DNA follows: TGTGCCAGCAGCTTGGGACTAGCTGCCGGGGAGCTGTTTTTT.

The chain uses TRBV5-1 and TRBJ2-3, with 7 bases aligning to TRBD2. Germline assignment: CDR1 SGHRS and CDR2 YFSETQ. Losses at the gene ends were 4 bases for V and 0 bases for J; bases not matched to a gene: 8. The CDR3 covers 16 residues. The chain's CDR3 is CASSVLLGGSTDTQYF. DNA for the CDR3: TGCGCCAGCAGCGTGTTGCTGGGAGGGAGCACAGATACGCAGTATTTT.

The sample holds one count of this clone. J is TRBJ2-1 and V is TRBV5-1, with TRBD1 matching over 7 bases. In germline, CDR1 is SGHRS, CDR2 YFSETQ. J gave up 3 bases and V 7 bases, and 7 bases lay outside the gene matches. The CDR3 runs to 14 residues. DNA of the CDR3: TGCGCCAGCTGGGCCCGGGACAGCTACAATGAGCAGTTCTTC. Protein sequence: CASWARDSYNEQFF.

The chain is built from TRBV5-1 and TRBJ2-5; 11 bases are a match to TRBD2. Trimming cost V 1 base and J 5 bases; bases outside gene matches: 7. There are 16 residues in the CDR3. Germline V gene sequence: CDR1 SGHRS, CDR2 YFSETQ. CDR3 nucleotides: TGCGCCAGCAGCTTGTTATTAGCGGGAGGGACGGAGACCCAGTACTTC. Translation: CASSLLLAGGTETQYF.

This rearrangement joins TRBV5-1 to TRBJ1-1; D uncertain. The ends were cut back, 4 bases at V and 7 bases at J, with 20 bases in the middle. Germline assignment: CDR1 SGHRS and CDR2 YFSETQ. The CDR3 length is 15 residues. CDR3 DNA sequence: TGCGCCAGCAGCCCCTCCCCTCGACGCACAGATGAAGCTTTCTTT. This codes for CASSPSPRRTDEAFF.

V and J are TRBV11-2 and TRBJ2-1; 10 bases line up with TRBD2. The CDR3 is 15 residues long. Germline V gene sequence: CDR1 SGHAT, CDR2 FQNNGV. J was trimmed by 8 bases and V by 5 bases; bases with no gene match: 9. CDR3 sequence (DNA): TGTGCCAGCAGCCCGACTAGCGGGTTATTCCATGAGCAGTTCTTC. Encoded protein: CASSPTSGLFHEQFF.

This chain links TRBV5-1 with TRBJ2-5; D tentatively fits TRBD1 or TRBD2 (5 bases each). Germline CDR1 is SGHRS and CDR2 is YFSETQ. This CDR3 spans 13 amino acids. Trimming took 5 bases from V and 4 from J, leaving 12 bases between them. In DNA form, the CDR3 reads TGCGCCAGCAGTTCAGGTGGGGGAGAGACCCAGTACTTC. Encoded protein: CASSSGGGETQYF.

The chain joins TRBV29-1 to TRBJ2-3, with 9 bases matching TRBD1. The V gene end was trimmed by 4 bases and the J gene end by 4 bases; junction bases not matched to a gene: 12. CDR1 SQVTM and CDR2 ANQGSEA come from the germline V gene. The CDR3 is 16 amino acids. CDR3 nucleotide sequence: TGCAGCGTTGGGAAATCCGGGACAGGGAGGTCAGATACGCAGTATTTT. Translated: CSVGKSGTGRSDTQYF.

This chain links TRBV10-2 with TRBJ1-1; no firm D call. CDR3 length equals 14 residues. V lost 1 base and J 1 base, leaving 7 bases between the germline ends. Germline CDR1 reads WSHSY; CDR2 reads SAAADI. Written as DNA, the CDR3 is TGCGCCAGCAGTGAGTGGTCAGAGAACACTGAAGCTTTCTTT. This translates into CASSEWSENTEAFF.

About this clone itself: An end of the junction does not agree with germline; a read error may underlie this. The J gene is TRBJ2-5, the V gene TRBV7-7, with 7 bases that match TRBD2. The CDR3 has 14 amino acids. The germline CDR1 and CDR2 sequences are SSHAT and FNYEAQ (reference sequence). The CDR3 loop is CASSLTSWQETQYF. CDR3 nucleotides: TGTGCTAGCAGCCTGACTAGCTGGCAAGAGACCCAGTACTTC.

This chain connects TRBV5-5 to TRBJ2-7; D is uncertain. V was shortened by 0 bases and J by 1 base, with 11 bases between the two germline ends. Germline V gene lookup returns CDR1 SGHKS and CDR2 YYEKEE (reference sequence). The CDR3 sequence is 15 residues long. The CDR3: CASSLGADSSYEQYF. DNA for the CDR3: TGTGCCAGCAGCTTGGGGGCAGATAGTTCCTACGAGCAGTACTTC.

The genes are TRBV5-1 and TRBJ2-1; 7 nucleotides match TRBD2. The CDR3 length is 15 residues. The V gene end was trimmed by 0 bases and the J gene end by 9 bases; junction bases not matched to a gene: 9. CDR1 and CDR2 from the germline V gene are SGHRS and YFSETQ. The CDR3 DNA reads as TGCGCCAGCAGCTTGGAGGGCGGGGACTACGGTGAGCAGTTCTTC. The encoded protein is CASSLEGGDYGEQFF. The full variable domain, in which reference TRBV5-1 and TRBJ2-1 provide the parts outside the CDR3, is KAGVTQTPRYLIKTRGQQVTLSCSPISGHRSVSWYQQTPGQGLQFLFEYFSETQRNKGNFPGRFSGRQFSNSRSEMNVSTLELGDSALYLCASSLEGGDYGEQFFGPGTRLTVL.

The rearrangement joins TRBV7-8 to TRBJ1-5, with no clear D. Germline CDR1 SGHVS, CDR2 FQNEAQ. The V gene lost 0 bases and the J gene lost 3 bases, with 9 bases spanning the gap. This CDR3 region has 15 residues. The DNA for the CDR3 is TGTGCCAGCAGCTTAGCCGGGGATGTCAATCAGCCCCAGCATTTT. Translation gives CASSLAGDVNQPQHF.

The CDR3 sequence is CASRPGTGGEKLFF. The DNA for the CDR3 is TGCGCCAGCAGACCCGGGACAGGGGGTGAAAAACTGTTTTTT. V and J are TRBV5-1 and TRBJ1-4; 11 positions agree with TRBD1. Germline CDR1 is SGHRS and CDR2 is YFSETQ. This CDR3 has 14 residues. V was pared by 5 bases and J by 7 bases, with 4 bases of the junction left unmatched.

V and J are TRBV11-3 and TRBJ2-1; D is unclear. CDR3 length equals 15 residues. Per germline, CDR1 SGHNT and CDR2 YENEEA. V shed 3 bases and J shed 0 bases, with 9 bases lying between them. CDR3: CASSLGISSYNEQFF. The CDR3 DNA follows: TGTGCCAGCAGCTTGGGAATTAGCTCCTACAATGAGCAGTTCTTC. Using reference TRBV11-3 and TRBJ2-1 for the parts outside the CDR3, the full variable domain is EAGVVQSPRYKIIEKKQPVAFWCNPISGHNTLYWYLQNLGQGPELLIRYENEEAVDDSQLPKDRFSAERLKGVDSTLKIQPAELGDSAVYLCASSLGISSYNEQFFGPGTRLTVL.

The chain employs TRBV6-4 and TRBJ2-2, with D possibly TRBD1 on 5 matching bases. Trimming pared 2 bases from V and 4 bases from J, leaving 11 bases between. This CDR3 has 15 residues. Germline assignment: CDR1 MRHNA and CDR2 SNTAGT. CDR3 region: CASSDTRTSTGELFF. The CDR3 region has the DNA TGTGCCAGCAGTGACACCCGGACATCCACCGGGGAGCTGTTTTTT.

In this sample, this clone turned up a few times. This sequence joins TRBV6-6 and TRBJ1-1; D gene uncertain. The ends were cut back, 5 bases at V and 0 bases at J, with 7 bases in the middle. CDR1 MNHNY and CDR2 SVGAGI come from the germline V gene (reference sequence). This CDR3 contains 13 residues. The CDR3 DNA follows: TGTGCCAGCAGTCAACACATGAACACTGAAGCTTTCTTT. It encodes CASSQHMNTEAFF.